Listed below are T cell receptor beta chains from one sample, sequenced in a study of blood T cells in healthy people across ages. TCRdb recomputed calls from the 5' RACE reads with MiXCR, one row per CDR3 protein. The repertoire holds around 800,000 distinct CDR3 sequences, with approximately 67% as singletons. The sequencing sample was made of blood. Receptors were obtained from a man aged 30 to 45 in good health. Both conserved end residues are part of each CDR3. A D gene is named only where the DNA matches it firmly. Only part of the rows carry a size: once, few, many, or a class if the clone is expanded.

>.|.|TRBJ1-1|TRBV12-3/TRBV12-4
TGTGCCAGCAGTTCCACGGGGGCCAGGGAAGCTTTCTTT
CASSSTGAREAFF
>.|TRBD1|TRBJ1-2|TRBV20-1
TGCAGTGCTAGAAACAGGGGGCGAGACTATGGCTACACCTTC
CSARNRGRDYGYTF
>.|TRBD1|TRBJ1-1|TRBV6-1
TGTGCCAGCAGGGCCCAGGGGGCGAACACTGAAGCTTTCTTT
CASRAQGANTEAFF
>once|.|TRBJ1-1|TRBV20-1
TGCAGTGTCCCTCTGGGGGCAATAGCTTTCTTT
CSVPLGAIAFF
>.|.|TRBJ2-1|TRBV14
TGTGCCAGCACATCGGTCAGTCGCAGTGAGCAGTTCTTC
CASTSVSRSEQFF
>.|.|TRBJ1-4|TRBV7-9
TGTGCCAGCAGCGACCTAGATGAAAAACTGTTTTTT
CASSDLDEKLFF
>.|.|TRBJ2-2|TRBV9
TGTGCCAGCAGCGGAGCCGGGACCCTCACCGGGGAGCTGTTTTTT
CASSGAGTLTGELFF
>.|.|TRBJ1-6|TRBV27
TGTGCCAGCAGTCCCCCGGAGGGGAGTCCCCTCCACTTT
CASSPPEGSPLHF
>.|.|TRBJ1-1|TRBV29-1
TGCAGCGTTGTAAACAGGGTTCTGAACACTGAAGCTTTCTTT
CSVVNRVLNTEAFF
>.|.|TRBJ2-7|TRBV12-3/TRBV12-4
TGTGCCAGCAGTTTAATACAGGGAATCTACGAGCAGTACTTC
CASSLIQGIYEQYF
>.|.|TRBJ2-6|TRBV6-5
TGTGCCAGCAGTTACTCGATCAGGGGCCGCTCTGGGGCCAACGTCCTGACTTTC
CASSYSIRGRSGANVLTF
>few|.|TRBJ2-4|TRBV24-1
TGTGCCACCAGAGCTATACAGGGAGGCATTCAGTACTTC
CATRAIQGGIQYF
>few|.|TRBJ2-1|TRBV6-5
TGTGCCAGCAGTCTCGGACAGATGGGGTTCGTTGAGCAGTTCTTC
CASSLGQMGFVEQFF
>.|TRBD1|TRBJ1-1|TRBV15
TGTGCCACCAGCAGAGATACAGGGGGTGTCACTGAAGCTTTCTTT
CATSRDTGGVTEAFF
>.|.|TRBJ2-1|TRBV7-2
TGTGCCAGCAGCTCCGGCGACCGCCCCTACAATGAGCAGTTCTTC
CASSSGDRPYNEQFF